Listed below are T cell receptor beta chains from one sample, sequenced in a study of PD-1 blockade in mismatch repair-deficient tumors. TCRdb keeps only in-frame clones here, not all; method: immunoSEQ multiplex PCR. The table records roughly 16,000 clones, approximately 88% of them present only once. The sample here was PBMCs, taken before pembrolizumab treatment. The receptor source for this set is an adult with mismatch repair-deficient cancer. Each CDR3 is given with its conserved first and last residue. Each record gives: J gene, V gene, D gene, clone size, CDR3 protein, CDR3 DNA. D genes are given only for firm matches. Only part of the rows carry a size: once, few, many, or a class if the clone is expanded.

TRBJ2-3 | TRBV27 | TRBD2 | . | CASSFLAGGPTDTQYF | TGTGCCAGCAGTTTCTTAGCGGGAGGGCCAACAGATACGCAGTATTTT
TRBJ1-1 | TRBV28 | . | . | CASVVQGGRSAGTEAFF | TGTGCCAGCGTTGTTCAAGGGGGGCGATCCGCCGGGACTGAAGCTTTCTTT
TRBJ1-2 | TRBV6-5 | . | . | CASSYSQAGGYTF | TGTGCCAGCAGTTACTCTCAGGCGGGCGGCTACACCTTC
TRBJ2-7 | TRBV19 | . | . | CASSRKTEGGYEQYF | TGTGCCAGTAGTCGGAAAACCGAGGGGGGGTACGAGCAGTACTTC
TRBJ2-4 | TRBV27 | TRBD1 | . | CASSRRQGNIQYF | TGTGCCAGCAGTCGACGACAGGGAAACATTCAGTACTTC
TRBJ1-4 | TRBV15 | . | . | CATRTARQWISFGNEKLFF | TGTGCCACCAGGACAGCGAGACAGTGGATTAGCTTCGGAAATGAAAAACTGTTTTTT
TRBJ2-3 | TRBV28 | TRBD2 | . | CASSLTTWTSGTDTQYF | TGTGCCAGCAGTTTGACTACGTGGACTAGCGGCACAGATACGCAGTATTTT
TRBJ2-1 | TRBV4-3 | . | . | CASSQEVASGTPFF | .
TRBJ2-2 | TRBV11-2 | . | . | CASSLSRETGELFF | TGTGCCAGCAGCTTATCCCGGGAAACCGGGGAGCTGTTTTTT
TRBJ2-7 | TRBV6-6 | . | few | CASSPVLHEQYF | TGTGCCAGCAGCCCGGTGTTGCACGAGCAGTACTTC
TRBJ1-3 | TRBV6-5 | . | . | CASSYAYTAAGNTIYF | TGTGCCAGCAGTTACGCGTACACGGCGGCTGGAAACACCATATATTTT
TRBJ1-5 | TRBV7-9 | . | . | CASSLGGYEQPQHF | TGTGCCAGCAGCTTAGGCGGGTATGAACAGCCCCAGCATTTT
TRBJ1-2 | TRBV16 | TRBD1 | . | CASSFRTGVNYGYTF | TGTGCCAGCAGCTTTCGGACAGGGGTAAACTATGGCTACACCTTC
TRBJ1-2 | TRBV15 | TRBD1 | . | CATSRTGEIVYGYTF | TGTGCCACCAGCAGAACAGGGGAGATTGTCTATGGCTACACCTTC
TRBJ2-5 | TRBV19 | . | once | CASSNTGQETQYF | TGTGCCAGTAGTAATACGGGCCAAGAGACCCAGTACTTC
TRBJ2-5 | TRBV10-3 | . | . | CAISEGNQETQYF | TGTGCCATCAGTGAAGGTAACCAAGAGACCCAGTACTTC
TRBJ2-1 | TRBV5-1 | . | . | CASTPGAPTYNEQFF | TGCGCCAGCACCCCGGGAGCCCCAACCTACAATGAGCAGTTCTTC
TRBJ2-2 | TRBV7-9 | . | once | CASRLGPAGNTGELFF | TGTGCCAGCAGACTCGGCCCTGCGGGAAACACCGGGGAGCTGTTTTTT
TRBJ2-5 | TRBV23-1 | . | . | CASSQCTFIGGKETQYF | TGCGCCAGCAGTCAATGCACATTTATCGGGGGCAAAGAGACCCAGTACTTC
TRBJ2-7 | TRBV10-3 | TRBD2 | few | CAISSGRASYEQYF | TGTGCCATCTCTAGCGGGAGGGCCTCCTACGAGCAGTACTTC
TRBJ2-5 | TRBV9 | TRBD2 | . | CASSVDPRGAQETQYF | TGTGCCAGCAGCGTGGACCCGCGGGGGGCGCAAGAGACCCAGTACTTC
TRBJ2-7 | TRBV9 | . | few | CASSEGSDYKYEQYF | TGTGCCAGCAGCGAAGGAAGTGACTACAAATACGAGCAGTACTTC
TRBJ1-2 | TRBV7-9 | . | . | CASTQGAVNYGYTF | TGTGCCAGCACCCAGGGCGCGGTTAACTATGGCTACACCTTC
TRBJ2-1 | TRBV2 | . | . | CASSEFLASRTEQFF | TGTGCCAGCAGTGAATTCCTAGCATCCCGCACTGAGCAGTTCTTC
TRBJ2-1 | TRBV7-6 | TRBD2 | once | CASSSGGSGRAGPYNEQFF | TGTGCCAGCAGCTCCGGGGGTAGCGGGAGGGCGGGGCCTTACAATGAGCAGTTCTTC
TRBJ1-4 | TRBV30 | . | . | CAWSFQSGVEKLFF | TGTGCCTGGAGTTTTCAGTCGGGGGTGGAAAAACTGTTTTTT
TRBJ2-1 | TRBV5-5 | TRBD2 | . | CASSPQTSPEQFF | TGTGCCAGCAGCCCCCAGACTAGCCCTGAGCAGTTCTTC
TRBJ2-1 | TRBV6-4 | . | medium-sized | CASSDSDNNEQFF | TGTGCCAGCAGTGACTCGGACAACAATGAGCAGTTCTTC
TRBJ2-5 | TRBV11-3 | . | . | CASSLIQGRGETQYF | TGTGCCAGCAGCTTAATTCAAGGGCGCGGGGAGACCCAGTACTTC
TRBJ2-7 | TRBV6-1 | TRBD1 | . | CASCRDSKYEQYF | TGTGCCAGTTGCCGGGACAGTAAGTACGAGCAGTACTTC
TRBJ2-7 | TRBV19 | TRBD2 | . | CASSIAGLGPYEQYF | TGTGCCAGTAGTATCGCGGGACTAGGCCCCTACGAGCAGTACTTC
TRBJ2-1 | TRBV4-3 | . | . | CASSPGPYNEQFF | TGCGCCAGCAGCCCGGGACCCTACAATGAGCAGTTCTTC
TRBJ2-7 | TRBV11-1 | . | . | CASSPTQGGRMYEQYF | TGTGCCAGCAGCCCAACTCAGGGGGGAAGGATGTACGAGCAGTACTTC
TRBJ2-1 | TRBV7-2 | . | . | CASRLDLYVSNEQFF | TGTGCCAGCAGATTGGACCTCTACGTCTCCAATGAGCAGTTCTTC
TRBJ2-2 | TRBV27 | . | . | CASSHSTANTGELFF | TGTGCCAGCAGCCACAGTACCGCGAACACCGGGGAGCTGTTTTTT
TRBJ1-4 | TRBV4-1 | . | . | CASSQGPLTRGEYEKLFF | TGCGCCAGCAGCCAAGGACCCCTGACCAGGGGCGAGTATGAAAAACTGTTTTTT
TRBJ2-6 | TRBV11-2 | . | . | CASSPTPGSGANVLTF | TGTGCCAGCAGCCCAACCCCGGGGTCTGGGGCCAACGTCCTGACTTTC
TRBJ2-7 | TRBV30 | . | . | CAWSLEYEQYF | TGTGCCTGGAGTCTTGAATACGAGCAGTACTTC
TRBJ2-5 | TRBV7-8 | TRBD2 | . | CASSLGRGLGETQYF | TGTGCCAGCAGCTTAGGCCGGGGACTAGGGGAGACCCAGTACTTC